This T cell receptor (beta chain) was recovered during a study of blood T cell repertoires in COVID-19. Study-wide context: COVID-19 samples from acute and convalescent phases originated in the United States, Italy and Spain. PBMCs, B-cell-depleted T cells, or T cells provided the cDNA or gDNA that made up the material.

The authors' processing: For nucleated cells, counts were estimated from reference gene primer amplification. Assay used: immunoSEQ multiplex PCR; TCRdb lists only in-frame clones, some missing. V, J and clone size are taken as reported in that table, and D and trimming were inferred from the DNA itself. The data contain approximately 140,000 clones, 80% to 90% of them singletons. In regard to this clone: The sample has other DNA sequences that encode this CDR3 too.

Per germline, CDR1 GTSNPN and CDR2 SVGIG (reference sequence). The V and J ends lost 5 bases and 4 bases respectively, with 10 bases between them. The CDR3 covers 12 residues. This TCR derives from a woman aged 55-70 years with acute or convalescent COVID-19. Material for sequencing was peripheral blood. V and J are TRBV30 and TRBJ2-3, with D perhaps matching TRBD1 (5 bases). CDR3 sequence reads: CAWSVGADTQYF. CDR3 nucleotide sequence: TGTGCCTGGTCCGTAGGGGCAGATACGCAGTATTTT.